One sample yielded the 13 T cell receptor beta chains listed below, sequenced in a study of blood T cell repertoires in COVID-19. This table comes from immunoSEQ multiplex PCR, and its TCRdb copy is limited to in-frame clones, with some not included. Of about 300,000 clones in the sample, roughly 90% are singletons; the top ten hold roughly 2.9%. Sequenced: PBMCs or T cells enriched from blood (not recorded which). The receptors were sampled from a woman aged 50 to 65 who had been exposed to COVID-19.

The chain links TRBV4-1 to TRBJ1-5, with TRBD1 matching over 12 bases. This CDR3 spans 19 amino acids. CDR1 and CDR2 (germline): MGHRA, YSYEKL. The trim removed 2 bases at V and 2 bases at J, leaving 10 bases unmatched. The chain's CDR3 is CASSQFQGQGAQGNQPQHF. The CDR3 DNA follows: TGCGCCAGCAGCCAATTTCAGGGACAGGGGGCGCAGGGCAATCAGCCCCAGCATTTT.

In nucleotides, the CDR3 is TGTGCCAGCAGCTTGCAGGGCGCGGGGGAGACCCAGTACTTC. Translating it yields CASSLQGAGETQYF. This chain joins TRBV5-5 and TRBJ2-5; tentatively, D is TRBD2 (6 bases). V shed 1 base and J shed 5 bases, with 12 bases lying between them. Germline CDR1 SGHKS, CDR2 YYEKEE (reference sequence). This CDR3 has 14 amino acids.

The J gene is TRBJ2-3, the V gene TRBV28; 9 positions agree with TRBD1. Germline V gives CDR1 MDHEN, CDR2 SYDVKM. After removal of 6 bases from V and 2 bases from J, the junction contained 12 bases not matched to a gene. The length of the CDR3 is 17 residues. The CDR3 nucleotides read TGTGCCAGCAGCCTCCTTACGACAGGGGGTAACACAGATACGCAGTATTTT. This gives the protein CASSLLTTGGNTDTQYF.

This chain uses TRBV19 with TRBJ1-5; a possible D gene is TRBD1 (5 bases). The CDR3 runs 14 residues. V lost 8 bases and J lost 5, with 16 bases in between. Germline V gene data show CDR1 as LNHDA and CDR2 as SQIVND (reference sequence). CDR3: CASRSWGVDQPQHF. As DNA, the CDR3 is TGTGCCAGTCGGTCTTGGGGGGTAGATCAGCCCCAGCATTTT.

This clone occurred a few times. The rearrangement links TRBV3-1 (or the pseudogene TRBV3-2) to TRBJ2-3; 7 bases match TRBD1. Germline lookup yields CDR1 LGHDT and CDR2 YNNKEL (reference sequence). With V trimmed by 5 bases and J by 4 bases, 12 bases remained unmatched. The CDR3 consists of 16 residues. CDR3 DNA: TGTGCCAGCAGCAACAGGGGCGGAGTTGGTCCAGATACGCAGTATTTT. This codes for CASSNRGGVGPDTQYF.

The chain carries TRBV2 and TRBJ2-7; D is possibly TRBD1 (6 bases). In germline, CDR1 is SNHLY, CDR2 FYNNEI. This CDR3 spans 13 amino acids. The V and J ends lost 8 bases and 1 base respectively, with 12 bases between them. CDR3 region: CASSFQGSYEQYF. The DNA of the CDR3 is TGTGCCAGCTCCTTTCAGGGGTCCTACGAGCAGTACTTC.

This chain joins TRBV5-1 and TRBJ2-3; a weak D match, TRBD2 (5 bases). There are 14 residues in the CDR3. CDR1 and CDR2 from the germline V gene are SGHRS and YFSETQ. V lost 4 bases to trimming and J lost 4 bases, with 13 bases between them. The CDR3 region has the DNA TGCGCCAGCAGCCCCCGGGGTCCCCCAGATACGCAGTATTTT. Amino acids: CASSPRGPPDTQYF.

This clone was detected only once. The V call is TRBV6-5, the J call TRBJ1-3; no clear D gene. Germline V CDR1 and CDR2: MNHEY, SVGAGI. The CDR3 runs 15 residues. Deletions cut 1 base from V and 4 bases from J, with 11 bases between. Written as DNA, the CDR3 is TGTGCCAGCAGTTACTTCGCGGGTACCGGAAACACCATATATTTT. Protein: CASSYFAGTGNTIYF.

CDR3: CASSSLLAPAKNIQYF. CDR3 in DNA: TGTGCCAGCAGTTCCCTGTTGGCCCCAGCCAAAAACATTCAGTACTTC. The rearrangement joins TRBV28 to TRBJ2-4; D is undetermined. The CDR3 extends over 16 amino acids. Germline CDR1 MDHEN, CDR2 SYDVKM. The V gene lost 4 bases and the J gene lost 0 bases, with 13 bases spanning the gap. Full variable domain (outside the CDR3, taken from reference TRBV28 and TRBJ2-4): DVKVTQSSRYLVKRTGEKVFLECVQDMDHENMFWYRQDPGLGLRLIYFSYDVKMKEKGDIPEGYSVSREKKERFSLILESASTNQTSMYLCASSSLLAPAKNIQYFGAGTRLSVL.

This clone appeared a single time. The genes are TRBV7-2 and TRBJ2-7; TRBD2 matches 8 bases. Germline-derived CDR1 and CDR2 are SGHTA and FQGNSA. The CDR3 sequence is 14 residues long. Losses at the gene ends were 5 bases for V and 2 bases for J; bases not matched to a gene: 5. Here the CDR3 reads CASSAHSGAYEQYF. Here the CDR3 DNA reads TGTGCCAGCAGCGCCCATAGCGGGGCCTACGAGCAGTACTTC.

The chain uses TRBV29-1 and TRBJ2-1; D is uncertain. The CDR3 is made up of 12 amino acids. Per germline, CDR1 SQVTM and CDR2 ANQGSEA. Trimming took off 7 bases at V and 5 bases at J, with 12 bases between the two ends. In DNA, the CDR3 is TGCAGCGCCCGCCCGGGTAACAATGAGCAGTTCTTC. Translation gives CSARPGNNEQFF.

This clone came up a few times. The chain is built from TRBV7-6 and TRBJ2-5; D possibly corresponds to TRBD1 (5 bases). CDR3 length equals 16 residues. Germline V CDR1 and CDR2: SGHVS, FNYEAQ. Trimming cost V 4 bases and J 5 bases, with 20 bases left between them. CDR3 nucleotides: TGTGCCAGCAGCTCAACCCCCAGGGTCACTGCGGAGACCCAGTACTTC. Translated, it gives CASSSTPRVTAETQYF.

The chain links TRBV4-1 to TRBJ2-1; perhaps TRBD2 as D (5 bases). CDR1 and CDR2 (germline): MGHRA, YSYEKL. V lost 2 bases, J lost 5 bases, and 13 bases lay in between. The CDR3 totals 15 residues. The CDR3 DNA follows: TGCGCCAGCAGCCAAACAGAACGGGGTAACAATGAGCAGTTCTTC. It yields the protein CASSQTERGNNEQFF.